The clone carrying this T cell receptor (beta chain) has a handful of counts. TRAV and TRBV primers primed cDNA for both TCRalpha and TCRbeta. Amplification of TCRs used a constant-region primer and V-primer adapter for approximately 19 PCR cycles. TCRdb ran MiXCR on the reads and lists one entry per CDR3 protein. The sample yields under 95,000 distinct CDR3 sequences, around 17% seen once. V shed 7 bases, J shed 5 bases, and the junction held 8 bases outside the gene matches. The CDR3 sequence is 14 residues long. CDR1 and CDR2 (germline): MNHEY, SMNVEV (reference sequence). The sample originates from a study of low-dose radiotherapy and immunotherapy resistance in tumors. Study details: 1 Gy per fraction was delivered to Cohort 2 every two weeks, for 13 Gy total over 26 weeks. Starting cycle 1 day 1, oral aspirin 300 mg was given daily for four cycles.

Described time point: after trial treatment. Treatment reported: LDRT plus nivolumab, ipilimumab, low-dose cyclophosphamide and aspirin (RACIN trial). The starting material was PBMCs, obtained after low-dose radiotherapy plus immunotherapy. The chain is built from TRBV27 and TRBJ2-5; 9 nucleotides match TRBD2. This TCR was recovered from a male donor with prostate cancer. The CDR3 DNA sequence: TGTGCCAGCAAAAAGGGACTAGCCCAGGAGACCCAGTACTTC. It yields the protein CASKKGLAQETQYF.